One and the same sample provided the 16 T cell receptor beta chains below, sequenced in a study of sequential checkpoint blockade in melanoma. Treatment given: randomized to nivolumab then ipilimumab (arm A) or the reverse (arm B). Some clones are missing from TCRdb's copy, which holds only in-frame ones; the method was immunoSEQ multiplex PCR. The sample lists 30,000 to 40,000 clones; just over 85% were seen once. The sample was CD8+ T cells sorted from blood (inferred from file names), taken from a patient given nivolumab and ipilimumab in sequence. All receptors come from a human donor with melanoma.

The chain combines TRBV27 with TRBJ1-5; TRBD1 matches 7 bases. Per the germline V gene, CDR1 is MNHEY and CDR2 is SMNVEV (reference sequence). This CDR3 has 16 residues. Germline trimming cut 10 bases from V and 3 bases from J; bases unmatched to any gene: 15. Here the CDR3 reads CAINSRDSPTNQPQHF. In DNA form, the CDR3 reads TGTGCCATCAACTCGCGGGACAGTCCTACCAATCAGCCCCAGCATTTT.

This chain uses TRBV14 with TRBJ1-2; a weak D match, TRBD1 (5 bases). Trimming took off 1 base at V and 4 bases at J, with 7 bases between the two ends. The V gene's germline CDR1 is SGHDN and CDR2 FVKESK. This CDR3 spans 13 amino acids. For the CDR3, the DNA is TGTGCCAGCAGCCAAGGGGGACTCTATGGCTACACCTTC. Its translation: CASSQGGLYGYTF.

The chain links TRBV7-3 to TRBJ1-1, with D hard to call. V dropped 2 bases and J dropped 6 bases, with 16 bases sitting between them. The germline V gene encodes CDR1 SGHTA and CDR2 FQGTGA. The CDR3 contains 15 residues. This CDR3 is CASSLSATGSSEAFF. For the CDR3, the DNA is TGTGCCAGCAGCTTATCCGCTACCGGGAGCTCTGAAGCTTTCTTT. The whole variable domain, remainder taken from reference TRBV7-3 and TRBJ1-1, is GAGVSQTPSNKVTEKGKYVELRCDPISGHTALYWYRQSLGQGPEFLIYFQGTGAADDSGLPNDRFFAVRPEGSVSTLKIQRTERGDSAVYLCASSLSATGSSEAFFGQGTRLTVV.

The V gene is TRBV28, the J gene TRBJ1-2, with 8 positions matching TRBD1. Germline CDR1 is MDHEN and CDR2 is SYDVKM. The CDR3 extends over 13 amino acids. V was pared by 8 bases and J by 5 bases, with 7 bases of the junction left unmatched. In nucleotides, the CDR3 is TGTGCCAGCTATGGGGGACAGGAATATGGCTACACCTTC. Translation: CASYGGQEYGYTF.

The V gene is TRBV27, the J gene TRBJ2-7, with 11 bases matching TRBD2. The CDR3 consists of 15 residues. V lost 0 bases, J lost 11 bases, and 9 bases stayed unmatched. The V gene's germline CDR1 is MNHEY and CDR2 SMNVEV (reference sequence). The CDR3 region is CASSLSGTSGFLEYF. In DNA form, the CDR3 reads TGTGCCAGCAGTTTATCCGGGACTAGCGGATTTTTGGAGTACTTC.

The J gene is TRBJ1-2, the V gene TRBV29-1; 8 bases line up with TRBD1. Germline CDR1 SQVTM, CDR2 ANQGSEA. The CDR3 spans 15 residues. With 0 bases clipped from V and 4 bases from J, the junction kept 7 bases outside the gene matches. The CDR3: CSVEDRTGTPYGYTF. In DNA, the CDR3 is TGCAGCGTTGAAGATCGGACAGGGACACCCTATGGCTACACCTTC.

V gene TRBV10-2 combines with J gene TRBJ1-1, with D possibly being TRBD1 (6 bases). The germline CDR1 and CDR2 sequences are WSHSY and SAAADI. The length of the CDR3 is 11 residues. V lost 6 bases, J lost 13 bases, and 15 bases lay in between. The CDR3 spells CASRDTGLGFF. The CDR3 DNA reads TGCGCCAGCAGAGATACAGGGTTAGGTTTCTTT.

The CDR3 loop reads CASSLAPLGRNSYEQYF. For the CDR3, the DNA is TGTGCCAGCAGCTTAGCCCCGCTCGGCAGGAACTCCTACGAGCAGTACTTC. The rearrangement uses TRBV11-2 and TRBJ2-7; D gene unclear. This CDR3 has 17 residues. The ends were cut back, 1 base at V and 0 bases at J, with 16 bases in the middle. Germline CDR1 is SGHAT and CDR2 is FQNNGV.

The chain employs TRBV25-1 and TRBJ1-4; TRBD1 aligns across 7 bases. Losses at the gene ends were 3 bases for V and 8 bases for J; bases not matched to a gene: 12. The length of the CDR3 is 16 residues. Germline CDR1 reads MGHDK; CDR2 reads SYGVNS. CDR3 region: CASSDSTGVYWEKLFF. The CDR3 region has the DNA TGTGCCAGCAGTGACTCTACAGGGGTCTATTGGGAAAAACTGTTTTTT.

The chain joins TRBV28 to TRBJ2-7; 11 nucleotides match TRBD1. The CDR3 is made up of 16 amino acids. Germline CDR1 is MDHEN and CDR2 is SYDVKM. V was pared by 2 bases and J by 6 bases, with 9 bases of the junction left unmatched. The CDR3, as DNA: TGTGCCAGCAGTTTAATGTCCGGGACAGGGGGTCGCGAGCAGTACTTC. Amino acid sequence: CASSLMSGTGGREQYF.

The CDR3 nucleotides read TGTGCCAGCAGGCTAGGACTAGCGAATGAGCAGTTCTTC. Translated, it gives CASRLGLANEQFF. V is TRBV27 and J is TRBJ2-1; 9 bases align to TRBD2. The V gene end was trimmed by 6 bases and the J gene end by 7 bases; junction bases not matched to a gene: 4. The CDR3 loop spans 13 amino acids. The germline V gene encodes CDR1 MNHEY and CDR2 SMNVEV (reference sequence).

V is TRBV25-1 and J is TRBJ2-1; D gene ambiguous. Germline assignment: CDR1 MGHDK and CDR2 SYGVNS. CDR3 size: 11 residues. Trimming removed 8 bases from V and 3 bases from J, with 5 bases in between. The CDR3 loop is CASEVYNEQFF. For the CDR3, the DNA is TGTGCCAGCGAGGTCTACAATGAGCAGTTCTTC.

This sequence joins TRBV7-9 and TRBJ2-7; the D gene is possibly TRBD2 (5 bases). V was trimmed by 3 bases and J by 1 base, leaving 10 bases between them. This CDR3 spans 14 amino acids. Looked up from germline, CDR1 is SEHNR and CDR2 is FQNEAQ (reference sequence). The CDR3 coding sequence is TGTGCCAGCAGCTTTGCACTAGTATCCTACGAGCAGTACTTC. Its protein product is CASSFALVSYEQYF.

The CDR3 here is CASSLSTEGQPQHF. The CDR3 DNA follows: TGTGCCAGCAGTTTATCCACGGAGGGTCAGCCCCAGCATTTT. This rearrangement joins TRBV27 to TRBJ1-5; D is uncertain. The CDR3 is 14 residues long. The germline CDR1 and CDR2 sequences are MNHEY and SMNVEV (reference sequence). Deletions cut 0 bases from V and 6 bases from J, with 9 bases between.

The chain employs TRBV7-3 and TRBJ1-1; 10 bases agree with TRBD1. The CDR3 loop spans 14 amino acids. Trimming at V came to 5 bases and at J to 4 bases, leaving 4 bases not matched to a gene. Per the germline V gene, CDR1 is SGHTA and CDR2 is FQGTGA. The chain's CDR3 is CASSPRTGGTEAFF. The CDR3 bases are TGTGCCAGCAGCCCCCGGACAGGGGGCACTGAAGCTTTCTTT. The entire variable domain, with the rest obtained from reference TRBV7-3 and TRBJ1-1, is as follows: GAGVSQTPSNKVTEKGKYVELRCDPISGHTALYWYRQSLGQGPEFLIYFQGTGAADDSGLPNDRFFAVRPEGSVSTLKIQRTERGDSAVYLCASSPRTGGTEAFFGQGTRLTVV.

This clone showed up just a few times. The CDR3 nucleotides are TGTGCCAGCAGCCCTCAGGCGATTGGGGCCAACGTCCTGACTTTC. As protein: CASSPQAIGANVLTF. The rearrangement joins TRBV7-7 to TRBJ2-6, with D hard to call. The V end was cut by 5 bases, the J end by 3 bases, with 11 bases between. Germline assignment: CDR1 SSHAT and CDR2 FNYEAQ (reference sequence). This CDR3 contains 15 residues.